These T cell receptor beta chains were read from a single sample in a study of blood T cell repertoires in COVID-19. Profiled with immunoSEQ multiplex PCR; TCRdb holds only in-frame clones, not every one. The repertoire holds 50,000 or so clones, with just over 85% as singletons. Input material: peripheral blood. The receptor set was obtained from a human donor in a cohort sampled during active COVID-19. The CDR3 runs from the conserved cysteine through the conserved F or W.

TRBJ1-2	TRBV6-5	CASSYSLAGPYGYTF
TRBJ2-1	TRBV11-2	CASSREVYEQFF
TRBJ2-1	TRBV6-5	CASGTSGFTYNEQFF
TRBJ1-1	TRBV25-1	CASSKGNRGAFF
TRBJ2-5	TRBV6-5	CASKQTDRETQYF
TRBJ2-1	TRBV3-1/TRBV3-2	CASSLGLQSYNEQFF
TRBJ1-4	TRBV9	CASKRGSTNEKLFF
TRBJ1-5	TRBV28	CASRYIGGSNQPQHF
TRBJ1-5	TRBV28	CASSPWDSQPQHF
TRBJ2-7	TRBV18	CASSPRGGGTSYEQYF
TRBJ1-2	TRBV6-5	CASSASHPRPGYTF
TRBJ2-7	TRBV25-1	CASSPMDISYEQYF
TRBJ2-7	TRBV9	CASSVGRGDYEQYF
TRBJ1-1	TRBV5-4	CASSLGQMNTEAFF
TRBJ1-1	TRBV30	CAWNPTGDAEAFF
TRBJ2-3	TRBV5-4	CASSPKSLSTDTQYF
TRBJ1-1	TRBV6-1	CASTERSSSIAFF
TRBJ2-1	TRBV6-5	CASTPMWATIGQFF
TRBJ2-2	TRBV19	CASSPAGYNTGELFF
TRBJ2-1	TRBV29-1	CSVERAWGRGDEQFF
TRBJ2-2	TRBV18	CASSISGTYNTGELFF
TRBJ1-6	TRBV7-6	CASSLGPDIEPSPLHF
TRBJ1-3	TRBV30	CAWKGGTGKGNTIYF
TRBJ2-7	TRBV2	CASRAQGTSYEQYF
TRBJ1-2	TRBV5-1	CASSFDRDGYTF
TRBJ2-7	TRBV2	CASSVAGLPAEQYF
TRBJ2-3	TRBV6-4	CASSPTWGADTQYF
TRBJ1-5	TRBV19	CASSSLDRVDQPQHF
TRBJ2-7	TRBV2	CASRDRTVYEQYF
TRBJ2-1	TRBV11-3	CASSPSGGGYNEQFF
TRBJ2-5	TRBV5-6	CASSGLAGGRGRTQYF
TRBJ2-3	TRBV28	CASSSPGQGANTQYF
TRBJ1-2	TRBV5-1	CASSPGGGENGYTF
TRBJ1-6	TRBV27	CASSSLSDRVNSPLHF
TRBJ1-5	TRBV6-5	CASSYRQGDYQPQHF
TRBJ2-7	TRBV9	CASSPRDLFVPYEQYF
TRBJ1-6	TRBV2	CASMWDNYNSPLHF
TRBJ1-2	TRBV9	CASSGQGRGYTF
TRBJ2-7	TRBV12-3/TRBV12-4	CASSLRRVEQYF
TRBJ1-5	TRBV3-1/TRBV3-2	CASSPRQGSNQPQHF
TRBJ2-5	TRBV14	CASSPTGTQETQYF
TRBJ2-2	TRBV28	CASSPLAGRGGELFF
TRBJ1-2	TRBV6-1	CASSERQGSIYGYTF
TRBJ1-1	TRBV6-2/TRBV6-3	CASSYISQGTEAFF
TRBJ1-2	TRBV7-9	CASSRGNYGYTF
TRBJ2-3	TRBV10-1	CASSGGLSTDTQYF
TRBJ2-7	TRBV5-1	CASSLLAGSGEQYF
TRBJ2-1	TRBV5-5	CASSLEASGRAHEQFF
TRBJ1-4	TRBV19	CASNPGARNEKLFF
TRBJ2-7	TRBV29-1	CSVGGSLYEQYF
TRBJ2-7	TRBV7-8	CASSISGGYEQYF
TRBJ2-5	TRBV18	CASSSLGDREETQYF
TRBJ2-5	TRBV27	CASSLAAGRETQYF
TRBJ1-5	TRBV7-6	CASSLAEGRGSNQPQHF